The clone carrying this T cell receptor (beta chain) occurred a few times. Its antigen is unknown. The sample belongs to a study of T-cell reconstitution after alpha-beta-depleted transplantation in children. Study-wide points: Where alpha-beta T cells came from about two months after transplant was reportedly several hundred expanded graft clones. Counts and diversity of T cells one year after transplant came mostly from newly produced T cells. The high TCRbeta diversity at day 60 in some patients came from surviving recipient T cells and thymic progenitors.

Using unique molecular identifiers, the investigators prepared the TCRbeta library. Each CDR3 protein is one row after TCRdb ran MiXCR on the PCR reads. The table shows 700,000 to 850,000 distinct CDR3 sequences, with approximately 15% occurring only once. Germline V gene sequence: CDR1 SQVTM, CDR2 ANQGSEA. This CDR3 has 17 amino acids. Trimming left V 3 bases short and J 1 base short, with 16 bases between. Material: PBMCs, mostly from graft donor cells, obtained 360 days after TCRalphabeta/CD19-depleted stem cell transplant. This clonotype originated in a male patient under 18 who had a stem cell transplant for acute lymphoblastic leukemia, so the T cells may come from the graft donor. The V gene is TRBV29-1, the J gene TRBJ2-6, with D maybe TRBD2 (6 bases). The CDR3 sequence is CSVDVPPEGSGANVLTF. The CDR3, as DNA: TGCAGCGTTGACGTGCCCCCGGAGGGATCTGGGGCCAACGTCCTGACTTTC.